This TCR beta chain was captured in a study of neurological immune-mediated disorders. The CDR3 is 15 amino acids. The V gene lost 0 bases and the J gene lost 7 bases, with 15 bases spanning the gap. Germline values: CDR1 DFQATT, CDR2 SNEGSKA (reference sequence). Time point in this sample: longitudinal time-point 3. The unsorted libraries were prepared from 2 million PBMCs (stored at -80 C). TCRdb ran MiXCR on the 5' RACE reads and lists one entry per CDR3 protein. The sample consists of approximately 100,000 distinct CDR3 sequences, about 10% of them appearing once. This clonotype was observed at least ten times. The antigen remains undetermined. Study-wide results and caveats: Across subjects, no CDR3 amino acid sequence appeared in expanded clones of more than one subject, a finding that suggested private repertoires in all groups.

The receptor was derived from a female donor with HTLV-1-associated myelopathy (HAM/TSP). Specimen: PBMCs. V and J are TRBV20-1 and TRBJ2-2; D gene uncertain. CDR3 DNA sequence: TGCAGTGCTAGAGATCTAGTAGGAACCGTCGGGGAGCTGTTTTTT. It translates to CSARDLVGTVGELFF.